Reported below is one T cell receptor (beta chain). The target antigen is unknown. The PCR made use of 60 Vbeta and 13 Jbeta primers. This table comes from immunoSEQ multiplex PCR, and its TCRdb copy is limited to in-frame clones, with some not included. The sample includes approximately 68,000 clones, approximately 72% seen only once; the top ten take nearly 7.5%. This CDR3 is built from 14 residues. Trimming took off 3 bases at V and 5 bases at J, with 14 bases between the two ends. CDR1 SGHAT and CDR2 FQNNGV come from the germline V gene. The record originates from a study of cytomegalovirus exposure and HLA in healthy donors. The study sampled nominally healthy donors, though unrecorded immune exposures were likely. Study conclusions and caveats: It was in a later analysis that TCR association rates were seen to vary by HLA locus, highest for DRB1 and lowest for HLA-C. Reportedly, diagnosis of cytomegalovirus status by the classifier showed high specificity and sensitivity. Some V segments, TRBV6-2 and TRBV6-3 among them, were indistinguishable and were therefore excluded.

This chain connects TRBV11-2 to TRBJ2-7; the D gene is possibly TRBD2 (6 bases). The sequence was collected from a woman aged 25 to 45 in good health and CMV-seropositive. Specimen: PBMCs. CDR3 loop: CASSFSGLANEQYF. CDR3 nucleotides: TGTGCCAGCAGCTTTAGTGGGCTAGCGAACGAGCAGTACTTC.